This T cell receptor beta chain was recovered during a study of shared clonotypes between healthy human individuals. Study information: The plates for each donor numbered three CD4 naive, three CD4 memory, two CD8 naive and one CD8 memory.

Findings and limits, study-wide: Rarefaction curves obtained for sorted subsets showed sequencing incomplete despite large depth.

This clone was seen once. As yet, its antigen is unknown. CD8 memory pooled CD45RO+ cells and CCR7-negative CD45RA+ TemRA cells. Deep-level assay runs were performed. Some clones are missing from TCRdb's copy, which holds only in-frame ones; the method was immunoSEQ multiplex PCR. The sample holds about 380,000 clones, about 96% seen once. The sample consisted of memory CD8+ T cells sorted from blood. Subset: CD45RO+ cells pooled with CCR7-negative TemRA cells. This clonotype was sampled from a man aged 30-40 years in good health.

The CDR3: CSVLNRNRDKDDNEQFF. The CDR3 DNA reads as TGCAGCGTGCTGAACCGAAACAGGGATAAGGACGACAATGAGCAGTTCTTC. The V gene is TRBV29-1, the J gene TRBJ2-1, with a weak D call TRBD1 (6 bases). CDR3 size: 17 residues. With 6 bases removed from V and 5 bases from J, the gap between germline ends came to 26 bases. CDR1 is SQVTM and CDR2 is ANQGSEA in the germline V gene.